This entry is about one T cell receptor beta chain. This sample was taken from a study of identical twins. Trimming at V came to 2 bases and at J to 5 bases, leaving 9 bases not matched to a gene. Germline V CDR1 and CDR2: SGHDT, YYEEEE. The CDR3 has 15 residues. cDNA carried unique molecular identifiers, and a universal primer site was added by template switching. MiXCR was run by TCRdb on the 5' RACE reads, yielding one entry per CDR3 protein. The table lists 200,000 to 300,000 distinct CDR3 sequences, approximately 11% of them singletons. The same sample was also used in a study of yellow fever vaccine responses in identical twins. From that report: Twins' vaccine T cell responses reportedly seemed partly convergent and partly personalized.

Sequencing used memory (CD45RO+) T cells sorted from blood. V gene TRBV5-6 combines with J gene TRBJ1-2; 7 positions agree with TRBD1. The receptor comes from a woman between 18 and 29 years old in good health. CDR3 nucleotides: TGTGCCAGCAGCTTCAACGACAGGGTCGCATATGGCTACACCTTC. Its protein product is CASSFNDRVAYGYTF.